Shown below are 21 T cell receptor beta chains from a single sample sequenced in a study of T cell repertoires in cytomegalovirus infection. TCRdb called the reads again in MiXCR, with one record for every CDR3 protein. Among around 210,000 distinct CDR3 sequences listed, around 6.4% were seen once. Sequencing was done on a sample of PBMCs. Every receptor here comes from a human donor in good health (CMV status not recorded). Some clones in this sample may be carry-over from other donors' samples.

This clonotype was recorded many times. CDR3 bases: TGTGCCAGCACCCCCGGGCGGCAAGAGACCCAGTACTTC. This gives the protein CASTPGRQETQYF. The chain recombines TRBV2 with TRBJ2-5; D is ambiguous. This CDR3 has 13 residues. Per germline, CDR1 SNHLY and CDR2 FYNNEI. Trimming left V 7 bases short and J 2 bases short, with 11 bases between.

In this sample, this clonotype turned up many times. V usage is TRBV7-2 and J usage is TRBJ2-3; 9 bases match TRBD2. The CDR3 contains 16 residues. Germline lookup yields CDR1 SGHTA and CDR2 FQGNSA. Trimming removed 1 base from V and 1 base from J; junction bases left unmatched: 3. CDR3 protein: CASSLVERGGTDTQYF. DNA of the CDR3: TGTGCCAGCAGCTTAGTGGAGCGGGGGGGCACAGATACGCAGTATTTT.

This clonotype occurred many times. The chain links TRBV5-5 to TRBJ1-2; D remains unclear. Trimming removed 0 bases from V and 4 bases from J, with 10 bases in between. Germline CDR1 reads SGHKS; CDR2 reads YYEKEE (reference sequence). The CDR3 is made up of 14 amino acids. The CDR3 here is CASSLDDGTYGYTF. Written as DNA, the CDR3 is TGTGCCAGCAGCTTGGATGACGGAACCTATGGCTACACCTTC.

This clonotype was observed a handful of times. This chain uses TRBV5-1 with TRBJ2-2, with D maybe TRBD2 (6 bases). The germline V gene has CDR1 SGHRS and CDR2 YFSETQ. Trimming cost V 3 bases and J 0 bases, with 12 bases left between them. This CDR3 has 16 residues. CDR3 sequence reads: CASSSQGLANTGELFF. The CDR3 DNA reads TGCGCCAGCAGCTCTCAGGGACTCGCGAACACCGGGGAGCTGTTTTTT.

This clonotype was counted ten times or more. This sequence joins TRBV7-2 and TRBJ2-7, with 8 nucleotides matching TRBD2. CDR1 SGHTA and CDR2 FQGNSA come from the germline V gene. CDR3 length: 15 residues. J was trimmed by 3 bases and V by 3 bases; bases with no gene match: 7. The CDR3 sequence is CASSLGETSVYEQYF. The CDR3 coding sequence is TGTGCCAGCAGCTTGGGTGAGACTAGCGTCTACGAGCAGTACTTC. Filled out from reference TRBV7-2 and TRBJ2-7, the complete variable domain reads GAGVSQSPSNKVTEKGKDVELRCDPISGHTALYWYRQSLGQGLEFLIYFQGNSAPDKSGLPSDRFSAERTGGSVSTLTIQRTQQEDSAVYLCASSLGETSVYEQYFGPGTRLTVT.

This clonotype was recorded many times. The rearrangement joins TRBV29-1 to TRBJ1-1, with TRBD1 matching 7 bases. This CDR3 contains 13 residues. Germline CDR1 is SQVTM and CDR2 is ANQGSEA. The J segment lost 5 bases and the V segment lost 8 bases, leaving 11 bases of the junction unmatched. CDR3 DNA: TGCAGCACCGGAGAGGGGGCAAGAACTGAAGCTTTCTTT. Translation gives CSTGEGARTEAFF.

Many counts were recorded for this clonotype. The V gene is TRBV7-2, the J gene TRBJ2-5; TRBD2 matches at 9 bases. Trimming at V came to 3 bases and at J to 1 base, leaving 6 bases not matched to a gene. The CDR3 runs 16 residues. CDR1 and CDR2 from the germline V gene are SGHTA and FQGNSA. CDR3 loop: CASSLLAGTTQETQYF. In DNA, the CDR3 is TGTGCCAGCAGCTTGCTAGCGGGGACCACCCAAGAGACCCAGTACTTC.

In this sample, this clonotype turned up many times. V usage is TRBV11-3 and J usage is TRBJ2-1; D gene uncertain. The V end was cut by 5 bases, the J end by 9 bases, with 14 bases between. CDR1 SGHNT and CDR2 YENEEA come from the germline V gene. The CDR3 is 13 residues long. The DNA for the CDR3 is TGTGCCAGCAGCCCACGCGGCTGGGGTGAGCAGTTCTTC. This translates into CASSPRGWGEQFF.

This clonotype was counted many times. This chain links TRBV24-1 with TRBJ2-2, with D possibly being TRBD2 (5 bases). The V gene's germline CDR1 is KGHDR and CDR2 SFDVKD. V lost 2 bases and J lost 0, with 12 bases in between. The CDR3 is 17 residues long. CDR3 DNA: TGTGCCACCAGTGATTCTTTGTCGGGAACGAACACCGGGGAGCTGTTTTTT. This encodes CATSDSLSGTNTGELFF.

This clonotype was counted many times. The chain has TRBV11-2 and TRBJ2-1; 10 bases fit TRBD2. The CDR3 has 13 amino acids. V dropped 4 bases and J dropped 11; count of bases not matched to a gene: 5. The germline V gene encodes CDR1 SGHAT and CDR2 FQNNGV. The CDR3: CASSSAGGPKQFF. The CDR3 DNA sequence: TGTGCCAGCAGCTCAGCGGGGGGGCCTAAGCAGTTCTTC.

This clonotype was seen many times. This chain joins TRBV28 and TRBJ2-2; D gene unclear. This CDR3 spans 13 amino acids. Trimming cost V 1 base and J 4 bases, with 4 bases left between them. Germline CDR1 MDHEN, CDR2 SYDVKM. The CDR3 region has the DNA TGTGCCAGCAGTTTATTTGCCACCGGGGAGCTGTTTTTT. Translation gives CASSLFATGELFF.

The sample holds many counts of this clonotype. The gene calls are TRBV28 and TRBJ2-7; D might be TRBD1 or TRBD2, each matching 7 bases. Per germline, CDR1 MDHEN and CDR2 SYDVKM. CDR3 length: 16 amino acids. V was shortened by 9 bases and J by 4 bases, with 25 bases between the two germline ends. For the CDR3, the DNA is TGTGCCAGTACCCCAGGGGGAGGGGGAGGTCTGTACGAGCAGTACTTC. Its protein product is CASTPGGGGGLYEQYF.

This clonotype was recorded many times. CDR3 residues: CSGGPQPGQGQHGYTF. The CDR3, as DNA: TGCAGCGGAGGACCTCAGCCGGGACAGGGTCAGCATGGCTACACCTTC. J is TRBJ1-2 and V is TRBV29-1, with 9 nucleotides matching TRBD1. Unmatched junction bases numbered 18, after V lost 7 bases and J lost 6 bases. The CDR3 consists of 16 residues. The V gene's germline CDR1 is SQVTM and CDR2 ANQGSEA.

The table lists this clonotype with a few counts. The chain has TRBV5-4 and TRBJ1-4; TRBD1 matches 7 bases. The junction had 5 bases not matched to a gene; V was cut back by 1 base and J by 8 bases. The CDR3 extends over 14 amino acids. Looked up from germline, CDR1 is SGHNT and CDR2 is YYREEE (reference sequence). The CDR3 region is CASSLSGGLEKLFF. DNA of the CDR3: TGTGCCAGCAGCTTGTCAGGGGGATTAGAAAAACTGTTTTTT.

This clonotype was seen at least ten times. The V gene is TRBV4-3, the J gene TRBJ2-2; 8 positions agree with TRBD2. With V trimmed by 0 bases and J by 4 bases, 10 bases remained unmatched. The CDR3 length is 18 residues. From germline, CDR1 is LGHNA and CDR2 YSLEER. The CDR3 coding sequence is TGCGCCAGCAGCCAAGATCGGGGGGGAAGCTTCAGCACCGGGGAGCTGTTTTTT. Its translation: CASSQDRGGSFSTGELFF.

Note on this clonotype: One junction end does not reproduce the germline sequence, and a read error may be involved. The rearrangement joins TRBV7-2 to TRBJ2-1; 7 nucleotides align to TRBD1. The CDR3 totals 14 residues. Germline assignment: CDR1 SGHTA and CDR2 FQGNSA. The CDR3 spells CASSPYRGADEQLF. CDR3 in DNA: TGTGCCAGCAGCCCATACAGGGGCGCGGATGAGCAGCTCTTC.

There are many counts of this clonotype. The gene calls are TRBV28 and TRBJ2-1, with TRBD2 matching 8 bases. The CDR3 totals 15 residues. V gave up 6 bases and J gave up 8 bases; unmatched junction bases: 12. CDR1 is MDHEN, CDR2 SYDVKM, per germline. The CDR3, as DNA: TGTGCCAGCAGCCCTGCCGGCGGGGGGACCCATGAGCAGTTCTTC. Amino acid sequence: CASSPAGGGTHEQFF.

This clonotype has a count of ten or more. The rearrangement joins TRBV2 to TRBJ1-5, with 7 bases identical to TRBD1. Germline V lookup: CDR1 SNHLY, CDR2 FYNNEI. The CDR3 consists of 14 residues. V was pared by 2 bases and J by 4 bases, with 2 bases of the junction left unmatched. As DNA, the CDR3 is TGTGCCAGCAGTGAATCGACAGGGAATCAGCCCCAGCATTTT. This encodes CASSESTGNQPQHF.

This clonotype was recorded many times. The J gene is TRBJ1-1, the V gene TRBV7-8; TRBD1 matches at 9 bases. The CDR3 runs 15 residues. The germline CDR1 and CDR2 sequences are SGHVS and FQNEAQ. Unmatched junction bases numbered 4, after V lost 5 bases and J lost 0 bases. CDR3 amino acids: CASSRRDRVNTEAFF. CDR3 bases: TGTGCCAGCAGCAGACGGGACAGGGTGAACACTGAAGCTTTCTTT.

This clonotype appeared many times. CDR3 in DNA: TGTGCCAGCGCCGGGAGCTCCTACAATGAGCAGTTCTTC. This encodes CASAGSSYNEQFF. V is TRBV6-5 and J is TRBJ2-1; D is possibly TRBD2 (6 bases). V was pared by 8 bases and J by 0 bases, with 8 bases between. The CDR3 length is 13 residues. Germline-derived CDR1 and CDR2 are MNHEY and SVGAGI.

This clonotype was observed at least ten times. The V call is TRBV14, the J call TRBJ1-1; D is unclear. The CDR3 has 16 amino acids. Germline assignment: CDR1 SGHDN and CDR2 FVKESK. The ends were cut back, 4 bases at V and 0 bases at J, with 15 bases in the middle. The CDR3 protein is CASSPNIGRVNTEAFF. The CDR3 DNA reads as TGTGCCAGCAGCCCCAACATCGGGAGGGTGAACACTGAAGCTTTCTTT.